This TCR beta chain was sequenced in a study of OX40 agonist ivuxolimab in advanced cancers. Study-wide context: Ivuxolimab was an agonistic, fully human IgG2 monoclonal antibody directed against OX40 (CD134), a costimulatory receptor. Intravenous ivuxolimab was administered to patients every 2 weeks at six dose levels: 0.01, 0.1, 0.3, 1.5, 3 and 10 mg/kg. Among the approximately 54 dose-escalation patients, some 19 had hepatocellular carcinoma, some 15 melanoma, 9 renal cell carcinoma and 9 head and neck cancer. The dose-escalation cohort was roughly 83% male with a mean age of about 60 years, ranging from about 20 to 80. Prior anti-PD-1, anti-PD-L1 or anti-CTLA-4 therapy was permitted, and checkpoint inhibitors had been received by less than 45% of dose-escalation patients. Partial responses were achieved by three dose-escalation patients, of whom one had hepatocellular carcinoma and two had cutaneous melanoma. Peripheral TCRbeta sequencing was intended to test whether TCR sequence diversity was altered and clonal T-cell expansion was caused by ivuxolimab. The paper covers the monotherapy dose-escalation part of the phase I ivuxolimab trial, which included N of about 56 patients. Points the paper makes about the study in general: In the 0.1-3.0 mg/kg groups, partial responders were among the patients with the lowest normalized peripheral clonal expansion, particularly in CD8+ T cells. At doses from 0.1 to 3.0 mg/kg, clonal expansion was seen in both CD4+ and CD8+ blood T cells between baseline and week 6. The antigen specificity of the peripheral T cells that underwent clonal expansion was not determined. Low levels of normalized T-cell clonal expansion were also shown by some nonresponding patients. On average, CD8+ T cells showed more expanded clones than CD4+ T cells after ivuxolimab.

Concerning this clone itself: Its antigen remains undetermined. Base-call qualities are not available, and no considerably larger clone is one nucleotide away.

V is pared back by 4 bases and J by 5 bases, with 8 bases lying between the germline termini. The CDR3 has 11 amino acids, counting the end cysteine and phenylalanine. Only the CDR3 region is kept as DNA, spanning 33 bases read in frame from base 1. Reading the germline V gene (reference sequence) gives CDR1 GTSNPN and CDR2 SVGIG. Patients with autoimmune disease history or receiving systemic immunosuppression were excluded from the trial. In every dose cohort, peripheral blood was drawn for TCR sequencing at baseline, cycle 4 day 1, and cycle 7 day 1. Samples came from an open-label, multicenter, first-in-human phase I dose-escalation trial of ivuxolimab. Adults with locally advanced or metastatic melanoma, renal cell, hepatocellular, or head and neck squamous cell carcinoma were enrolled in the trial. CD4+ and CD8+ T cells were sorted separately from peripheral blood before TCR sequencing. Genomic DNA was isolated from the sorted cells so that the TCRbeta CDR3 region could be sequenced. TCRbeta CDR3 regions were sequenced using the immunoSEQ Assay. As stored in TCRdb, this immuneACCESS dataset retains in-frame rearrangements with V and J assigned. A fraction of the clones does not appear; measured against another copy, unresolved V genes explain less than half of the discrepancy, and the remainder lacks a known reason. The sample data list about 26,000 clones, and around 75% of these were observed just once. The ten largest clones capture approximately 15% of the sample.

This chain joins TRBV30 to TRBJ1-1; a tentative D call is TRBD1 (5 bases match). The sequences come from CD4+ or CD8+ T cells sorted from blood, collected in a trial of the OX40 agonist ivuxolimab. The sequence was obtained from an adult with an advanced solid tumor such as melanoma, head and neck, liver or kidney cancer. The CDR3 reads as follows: CAWKGATEAFF. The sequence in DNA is TGTGCCTGGAAAGGGGCTACTGAAGCTTTCTTT.